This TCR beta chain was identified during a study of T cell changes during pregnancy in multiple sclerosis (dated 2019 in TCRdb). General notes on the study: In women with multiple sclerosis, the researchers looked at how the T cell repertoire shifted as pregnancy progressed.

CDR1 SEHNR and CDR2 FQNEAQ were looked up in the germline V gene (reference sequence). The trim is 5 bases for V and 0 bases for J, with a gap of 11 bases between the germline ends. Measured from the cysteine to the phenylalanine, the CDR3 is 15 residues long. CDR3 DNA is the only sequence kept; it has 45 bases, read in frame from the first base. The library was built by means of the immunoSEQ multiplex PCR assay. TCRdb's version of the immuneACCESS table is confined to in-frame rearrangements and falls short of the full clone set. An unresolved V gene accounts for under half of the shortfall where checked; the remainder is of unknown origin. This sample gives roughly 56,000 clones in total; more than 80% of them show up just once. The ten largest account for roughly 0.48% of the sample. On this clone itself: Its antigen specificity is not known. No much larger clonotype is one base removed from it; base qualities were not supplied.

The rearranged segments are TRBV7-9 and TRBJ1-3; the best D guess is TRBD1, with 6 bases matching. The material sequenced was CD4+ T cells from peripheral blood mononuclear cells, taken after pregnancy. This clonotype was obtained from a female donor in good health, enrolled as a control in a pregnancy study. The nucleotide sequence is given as TGTGCCAGCAGCCCACAGGGCCCCTCTGGAAACACCATATATTTT. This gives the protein CASSPQGPSGNTIYF.